Listed below are T cell receptor beta chains from one sample, sequenced in a study of cytomegalovirus exposure and HLA in healthy donors. The data were produced by immunoSEQ multiplex PCR, yet TCRdb's version contains in-frame clones alone and is incomplete. The repertoire holds just under 150,000 clones, with approximately 79% as singletons. Material: PBMCs. The receptors stem from a woman in her 30s in good health and CMV-seronegative. CDR3s include the opening cysteine and the closing phenylalanine or tryptophan. The D gene is left open where the match is weak. Only part of the rows carry a size: once, few, many, or a class if the clone is expanded.

clone size: .
J gene: TRBJ2-1
V gene: TRBV2
D gene: .
CDR3 protein: CASSERGQAYNEQFF
CDR3 DNA: TGTGCCAGCAGTGAGCGGGGGCAGGCCTACAATGAGCAGTTCTTC

clone size: .
J gene: TRBJ2-7
V gene: TRBV6-5
D gene: .
CDR3 protein: CASSYVRGRVAYEQYF
CDR3 DNA: TGTGCCAGCAGTTACGTGCGGGGCAGGGTAGCCTACGAGCAGTACTTC

clone size: once
J gene: TRBJ2-6
V gene: TRBV7-3
D gene: .
CDR3 protein: CASSLGGPSGANVLTF
CDR3 DNA: TGTGCCAGCAGCTTAGGGGGCCCTTCTGGGGCCAACGTCCTGACTTTC

clone size: .
J gene: TRBJ1-1
V gene: TRBV19
D gene: TRBD1
CDR3 protein: CASSIRQGPTEAFF
CDR3 DNA: TGTGCCAGTAGTATAAGACAGGGGCCCACTGAAGCTTTCTTT

clone size: .
J gene: TRBJ1-2
V gene: TRBV6-1
D gene: TRBD1
CDR3 protein: CASSEVKTLGRGRGYTF
CDR3 DNA: TGTGCCAGCAGTGAAGTCAAAACTTTAGGCAGGGGGCGCGGCTACACCTTC

clone size: once
J gene: TRBJ2-2
V gene: TRBV7-8
D gene: .
CDR3 protein: CASSLWGHLPGTGELFF
CDR3 DNA: TGTGCCAGCAGCTTATGGGGGCACCTGCCCGGCACCGGGGAGCTGTTTTTT

clone size: .
J gene: TRBJ1-4
V gene: TRBV4-3
D gene: .
CDR3 protein: CASSQDQYEKLFF
CDR3 DNA: TGCGCCAGCAGCCAAGATCAGTATGAAAAACTGTTTTTT

clone size: .
J gene: TRBJ2-2
V gene: TRBV6-1
D gene: .
CDR3 protein: CASRAGNANTGELFF
CDR3 DNA: TGTGCCAGCAGGGCGGGTAACGCGAACACCGGGGAGCTGTTTTTT

clone size: few
J gene: TRBJ2-7
V gene: TRBV6-5
D gene: TRBD1
CDR3 protein: CASSYSRQGGVYEQYF
CDR3 DNA: TGTGCCAGCAGTTACTCCCGACAGGGGGGAGTCTACGAGCAGTACTTC

clone size: .
J gene: TRBJ1-2
V gene: TRBV5-3
D gene: .
CDR3 protein: CARSFPLWGHSYGYTF
CDR3 DNA: TGTGCCAGAAGCTTCCCCTTGTGGGGACACAGCTATGGCTACACCTTC

clone size: .
J gene: TRBJ2-7
V gene: TRBV15
D gene: TRBD1
CDR3 protein: CATSRQTGSYEQYF
CDR3 DNA: TGTGCCACCAGCAGACAGACAGGGTCCTACGAGCAGTACTTC

clone size: .
J gene: TRBJ2-2
V gene: TRBV6-5
D gene: TRBD2
CDR3 protein: CASSYDLAGGGGELFF
CDR3 DNA: TGTGCCAGCAGTTACGATCTAGCGGGAGGTGGCGGGGAGCTGTTTTTT

clone size: .
J gene: TRBJ2-5
V gene: TRBV4-1
D gene: .
CDR3 protein: CASSRMGVQETQYF
CDR3 DNA: TGCGCCAGCAGCCGAATGGGCGTTCAAGAGACCCAGTACTTC

clone size: .
J gene: TRBJ1-4
V gene: TRBV11-2
D gene: .
CDR3 protein: CASSLEIREKLFF
CDR3 DNA: TGTGCCAGCAGCTTAGAAATTCGGGAAAAACTGTTTTTT

clone size: once
J gene: TRBJ2-4
V gene: TRBV6-6
D gene: .
CDR3 protein: CASTPFEGAKNIQYF
CDR3 DNA: TGTGCCAGCACCCCGTTTGAGGGAGCCAAAAACATTCAGTACTTC

clone size: .
J gene: TRBJ2-2
V gene: TRBV5-5
D gene: TRBD1
CDR3 protein: CASSFRDRGQSGELFF
CDR3 DNA: TGTGCCAGCAGTTTCCGGGACAGGGGGCAAAGCGGGGAGCTGTTTTTT

clone size: few
J gene: TRBJ2-7
V gene: TRBV7-8
D gene: TRBD2
CDR3 protein: CASSLPRGDEQYF
CDR3 DNA: TGTGCCAGCAGCTTACCCCGGGGGGACGAGCAGTACTTC

clone size: once
J gene: TRBJ2-7
V gene: TRBV7-2
D gene: TRBD1
CDR3 protein: CASSEPDRFSYEQYF
CDR3 DNA: TGTGCCAGCAGCGAGCCGGACAGGTTCTCCTACGAGCAGTACTTC

clone size: .
J gene: TRBJ2-1
V gene: TRBV19
D gene: .
CDR3 protein: CASSISGTLYNEQFF
CDR3 DNA: TGTGCCAGTAGTATCTCCGGGACACTCTACAATGAGCAGTTCTTC

clone size: few
J gene: TRBJ2-1
V gene: TRBV2
D gene: TRBD1
CDR3 protein: CASSRGLVEQFF
CDR3 DNA: TGTGCCAGCAGTAGGGGGCTCGTTGAGCAGTTCTTC

clone size: few
J gene: TRBJ1-3
V gene: TRBV6-5
D gene: .
CDR3 protein: CASSSVSGNTIYF
CDR3 DNA: TGTGCCAGCAGTTCCGTTTCTGGAAACACCATATATTTT

clone size: .
J gene: TRBJ2-5
V gene: TRBV14
D gene: TRBD1
CDR3 protein: CASSQAETGGQETQYF
CDR3 DNA: TGTGCCAGCAGCCAAGCGGAAACAGGGGGTCAAGAGACCCAGTACTTC

clone size: .
J gene: TRBJ1-5
V gene: TRBV27
D gene: .
CDR3 protein: CASSFYYQGRNSNQPQHF
CDR3 DNA: TGTGCCAGCAGTTTCTATTATCAGGGTCGAAATAGCAATCAGCCCCAGCATTTT

clone size: .
J gene: TRBJ2-1
V gene: TRBV9
D gene: TRBD2
CDR3 protein: CASSVSGTRGGEQFF
CDR3 DNA: TGTGCCAGCAGCGTATCCGGGACTAGAGGTGGTGAGCAGTTCTTC

clone size: .
J gene: TRBJ2-7
V gene: TRBV5-1
D gene: TRBD1
CDR3 protein: CASSFGTVPYEQYF
CDR3 DNA: TGCGCCAGCAGCTTCGGGACAGTACCCTACGAGCAGTACTTC

clone size: .
J gene: TRBJ2-1
V gene: TRBV27
D gene: TRBD2
CDR3 protein: CASSLSASGRDEEQFF
CDR3 DNA: TGTGCCAGCAGTTTATCCGCTAGCGGGAGGGATGAGGAGCAGTTCTTC

clone size: few
J gene: TRBJ2-3
V gene: TRBV7-9
D gene: .
CDR3 protein: CAYSGVLAGVVGTDTQYF
CDR3 DNA: TGTGCTTACTCTGGGGTCCTAGCCGGGGTTGTCGGCACAGATACGCAGTATTTT

clone size: .
J gene: TRBJ1-1
V gene: TRBV27
D gene: TRBD1
CDR3 protein: CASSTRDRGLTEAFF
CDR3 DNA: TGTGCCAGCAGTACACGGGACAGGGGTTTGACTGAAGCTTTCTTT

clone size: .
J gene: TRBJ2-7
V gene: TRBV19
D gene: .
CDR3 protein: CAAGKGHEQYF
CDR3 DNA: TGTGCCGCGGGGAAAGGCCACGAGCAGTACTTC

clone size: few
J gene: TRBJ1-1
V gene: TRBV10-2
D gene: TRBD1
CDR3 protein: CASTPGQRTEAFF
CDR3 DNA: TGCGCCAGTACACCGGGACAGCGGACTGAAGCTTTCTTT

clone size: .
J gene: TRBJ2-7
V gene: TRBV5-1
D gene: TRBD1
CDR3 protein: CASSLDGTGLGEQYF
CDR3 DNA: TGCGCCAGCAGCTTGGACGGGACAGGGCTAGGCGAGCAGTACTTC

clone size: .
J gene: TRBJ2-7
V gene: TRBV12-5
D gene: .
CDR3 protein: CASGSGNSYGQYF
CDR3 DNA: TGTGCTAGTGGTTCAGGCAACTCCTACGGGCAGTACTTC

clone size: .
J gene: TRBJ2-2
V gene: TRBV6-1
D gene: TRBD2
CDR3 protein: CASSESGSGLAGADGELFF
CDR3 DNA: TGTGCCAGCAGTGAATCGGGTTCTGGACTAGCGGGAGCGGACGGGGAGCTGTTTTTT

clone size: .
J gene: TRBJ2-1
V gene: TRBV4-1
D gene: TRBD1
CDR3 protein: CASSQGGDPGGPYEQFF
CDR3 DNA: TGCGCCAGCAGCCAAGGGGGCGATCCAGGGGGACCCTATGAGCAGTTCTTC

clone size: .
J gene: TRBJ2-1
V gene: TRBV25-1
D gene: .
CDR3 protein: CASSALQGSYNEQFF
CDR3 DNA: TGTGCCAGCAGTGCATTACAGGGCTCCTACAATGAGCAGTTCTTC

clone size: .
J gene: TRBJ2-2
V gene: TRBV19
D gene: TRBD2
CDR3 protein: CASSGRAGRAGELFF
CDR3 DNA: TGTGCCAGTAGTGGTAGGGCAGGGAGGGCCGGGGAGCTGTTTTTT

clone size: .
J gene: TRBJ1-3
V gene: TRBV10-2
D gene: .
CDR3 protein: CASSEQAGNTIYF
CDR3 DNA: TGCGCCAGCAGTGAGCAGGCTGGAAACACCATATATTTT

clone size: .
J gene: TRBJ1-4
V gene: TRBV18
D gene: .
CDR3 protein: CASSPRTPATNEKLFF
CDR3 DNA: TGTGCCAGCTCACCACGGACACCAGCAACTAATGAAAAACTGTTTTTT

clone size: once
J gene: TRBJ2-7
V gene: TRBV6-1
D gene: .
CDR3 protein: CASSEASGNYEQYF
CDR3 DNA: TGTGCCAGCAGTGAAGCTAGCGGAAACTACGAGCAGTACTTC

clone size: .
J gene: TRBJ2-1
V gene: TRBV27
D gene: TRBD1
CDR3 protein: CASSLYGTGLYNEQFF
CDR3 DNA: TGTGCCAGCAGTCTCTACGGGACAGGTCTTTACAATGAGCAGTTCTTC

clone size: .
J gene: TRBJ2-1
V gene: TRBV2
D gene: TRBD2
CDR3 protein: CASRNGLAEHNEQFF
CDR3 DNA: TGTGCCAGCAGGAACGGACTAGCGGAACACAATGAGCAGTTCTTC

clone size: few
J gene: TRBJ1-6
V gene: TRBV6-6
D gene: TRBD1
CDR3 protein: CASSYFTGANSPLHF
CDR3 DNA: TGTGCCAGCAGTTACTTCACAGGGGCAAATTCACCCCTCCACTTT

clone size: .
J gene: TRBJ1-5
V gene: TRBV30
D gene: .
CDR3 protein: CAWSDSGFAGDQSQHF
CDR3 DNA: TGTGCCTGGAGCGATTCAGGGTTTGCGGGGGATCAGTCCCAGCATTTT

clone size: .
J gene: TRBJ1-2
V gene: TRBV21-1
D gene: .
CDR3 protein: CASSIPGGNYGYTF
CDR3 DNA: TGTGCCAGCAGCATCCCAGGGGGTAACTATGGCTACACCTTC

clone size: .
J gene: TRBJ1-2
V gene: TRBV6-5
D gene: .
CDR3 protein: CASSYTRAAGNYGYTF
CDR3 DNA: TGTGCCAGCAGTTACACGCGAGCTGCAGGGAACTATGGCTACACCTTC

clone size: few
J gene: TRBJ2-7
V gene: TRBV5-1
D gene: .
CDR3 protein: CASSLFPPAGAAYEQYF
CDR3 DNA: TGCGCCAGCAGCTTGTTTCCACCGGCAGGGGCGGCCTACGAGCAGTACTTC

clone size: .
J gene: TRBJ1-4
V gene: TRBV11-2
D gene: .
CDR3 protein: CASSLDGGVSGKLFF
CDR3 DNA: TGTGCCAGCAGCTTAGATGGGGGGGTATCGGGGAAACTGTTTTTT

clone size: few
J gene: TRBJ1-4
V gene: TRBV6-5
D gene: .
CDR3 protein: CASSYSSPGTNEKLFF
CDR3 DNA: TGTGCCAGCAGTTACTCGTCTCCGGGAACTAATGAAAAACTGTTTTTT

clone size: .
J gene: TRBJ2-1
V gene: TRBV27
D gene: .
CDR3 protein: CASSFGGSYNEQFF
CDR3 DNA: TGTGCCAGCAGTTTCGGGGGCTCCTACAATGAGCAGTTCTTC

clone size: .
J gene: TRBJ1-4
V gene: TRBV7-2
D gene: .
CDR3 protein: CASSSDSDPATNEKLFF
CDR3 DNA: TGTGCCAGCAGCTCCGACAGCGACCCTGCAACTAATGAAAAACTGTTTTTT

clone size: few
J gene: TRBJ1-1
V gene: TRBV30
D gene: TRBD1
CDR3 protein: CAWSVKGGTGFTEAFF
CDR3 DNA: TGTGCCTGGAGTGTAAAGGGGGGGACAGGGTTCACTGAAGCTTTCTTT

clone size: .
J gene: TRBJ1-2
V gene: TRBV7-2
D gene: .
CDR3 protein: CASSASGYGYTF
CDR3 DNA: TGTGCCAGCAGCGCGTCGGGCTATGGCTACACCTTC

clone size: .
J gene: TRBJ2-1
V gene: TRBV2
D gene: .
CDR3 protein: CASSAIDVGSYNEQFF
CDR3 DNA: TGTGCCAGCAGCGCCATAGATGTCGGCTCCTACAATGAGCAGTTCTTC

clone size: .
J gene: TRBJ2-2
V gene: TRBV25-1
D gene: .
CDR3 protein: CASSVVSTGELFF
CDR3 DNA: TGTGCCAGCAGTGTGGTCAGCACCGGGGAGCTGTTTTTT

clone size: .
J gene: TRBJ1-3
V gene: TRBV30
D gene: .
CDR3 protein: CAWSREGNTIYF
CDR3 DNA: TGTGCCTGGAGTCGCGAGGGAAACACCATATATTTT